The sequence of this T cell receptor beta chain was determined in a study of Graves' ophthalmopathy and Graves' hyperthyroidism. Study-level results: With about 86% sensitivity and 75% to 84% specificity, a 13-signature model separated ophthalmopathy from stable hyperthyroidism. Blood also contained most of the expanded thyroid clonotypes above 0.001 frequency.

The source of the PBMCs was roughly 10 ml of fresh peripheral blood. Trimming pared 2 bases from V and 7 bases from J, leaving 5 bases between. The germline V gene has CDR1 WSHSY and CDR2 SAAADI. The CDR3 contains 11 residues. Investigators amplified TCR beta CDR3 regions from RNA transcripts. HTBI primers served in a first-round RT-PCR, which a second-round multiplex PCR followed. TCRdb itself ran the multiplex PCR reads through MiXCR, one entry per CDR3 protein. The sample yields some 200,000 distinct CDR3 sequences, around 30% seen once. Many counts were recorded for this clonotype. Its antigen is currently unknown.

Sequences were obtained from peripheral blood. The rearrangement links TRBV10-2 to TRBJ1-1; D gene uncertain. The receptor was isolated from a man aged 45-65 years with Graves' ophthalmopathy. The CDR3 DNA sequence: TGCGCCAGCAGTGAGACGGTTGAAGCTTTCTTT. This encodes CASSETVEAFF.